A single sample is the source of the 18 T cell receptor beta chains below, sequenced in a study of beta chain features in type 1 diabetes. What was sequenced were expressed TCRB transcripts, since all of the isolated RNA had been reverse transcribed. Using immunoSEQ multiplex PCR, the repertoire was profiled, and TCRdb retains in-frame clones only, with some absent. The data contain about 340,000 clones, 7% to 9% of them singletons. The sequenced material came from central memory CD4+ T cells from blood. The receptors stem from a woman between 18 and 29 years old in good health.

About this clone: A clone one base away is much larger, so this may be a read error. The same CDR3 also results from other DNA sequences found in this sample. V and J are TRBV4-2 and TRBJ2-7; D is uncertain. The germline V gene encodes CDR1 LGHNA and CDR2 YNFKEQ. Trimming cost V 1 base and J 4 bases, with 11 bases left between them. The length of the CDR3 is 14 residues. The CDR3 bases are TGTGCCAGCAGCCAAGTGGGCTACCAATACGAGCAGTACTTC. Translation gives CASSQVGYQYEQYF.

CDR3 residues: CASSGREYDTEAFF. DNA for the CDR3: TGTGCCAGCAGCGGCAGGGAATATGACACTGAAGCTTTCTTT. V is TRBV7-8 and J is TRBJ1-1, with a weak D call TRBD1 (5 bases). Germline V gives CDR1 SGHVS, CDR2 FQNEAQ. V was shortened by 5 bases and J by 3 bases, with 13 bases between the two germline ends. This CDR3 spans 14 amino acids.

This chain joins TRBV2 and TRBJ2-7; a weak D match, TRBD2 (5 bases). Trimming cost V 9 bases and J 6 bases, with 15 bases left between them. Germline assignment: CDR1 SNHLY and CDR2 FYNNEI. This CDR3 contains 12 residues. This chain's CDR3 is CASKKGSGEQYF. CDR3 sequence (DNA): TGTGCCAGTAAAAAAGGCAGCGGCGAGCAGTACTTC.

The chain carries TRBV7-2 and TRBJ2-5, with a weak D call TRBD1 (5 bases). V was trimmed by 2 bases and J by 2 bases, leaving 9 bases between them. Germline CDR1 SGHTA, CDR2 FQGNSA. This CDR3 has 14 amino acids. The CDR3: CASSLFRAQETQYF. CDR3 coding DNA: TGTGCCAGCAGCTTATTCAGGGCTCAAGAGACCCAGTACTTC.

This clone has just a few counts. The chain's CDR3 is CASSDRDRGGYF. Written as DNA, the CDR3 is TGTGCCAGCAGCGACCGGGACCGTGGGGGGTATTTT. This rearrangement joins TRBV7-2 to TRBJ2-3, with D possibly called TRBD1 or TRBD2 (5 bases each). V dropped 5 bases and J dropped 14 bases, with 17 bases sitting between them. The CDR3 extends over 12 amino acids. CDR1 and CDR2 (germline): SGHTA, FQGNSA.

In its sample, this clone was seen many times. The rearrangement joins TRBV27 to TRBJ2-1; either TRBD1 or TRBD2 may fit D (6 bases each). Trimming stripped 4 bases from V and 11 bases from J, with 24 bases between. The CDR3 consists of 16 residues. CDR1 and CDR2 (germline): MNHEY, SMNVEV (reference sequence). CDR3 nucleotides: TGTGCCAGCAGTTCCCTTCGGGGCGGGACAATGAGGAAGCAGTTCTTC. Translation gives CASSSLRGGTMRKQFF.

J is TRBJ2-1 and V is TRBV5-4, with TRBD2 matching over 7 bases. CDR3 length equals 15 residues. CDR1 and CDR2 from the germline V gene are SGHNT and YYREEE (reference sequence). The V segment lost 7 bases and the J segment 3 bases; nucleotides outside the gene matches: 10. CDR3 amino acids: CASGSGNSVYNEQFF. The CDR3 DNA reads TGTGCCAGCGGCAGCGGGAACTCTGTCTACAATGAGCAGTTCTTC. The whole variable domain, remainder taken from reference TRBV5-4 and TRBJ2-1, is ETGVTQSPTHLIKTRGQQVTLRCSSQSGHNTVSWYQQALGQGPQFIFQYYREEENGRGNFPPRFSGLQFPNYSSELNVNALELDDSALYLCASGSGNSVYNEQFFGPGTRLTVL.

This clone was counted between two and nine times. V and J are TRBV5-1 and TRBJ2-7, with 9 bases fitting TRBD1. Germline V gene data show CDR1 as SGHRS and CDR2 as YFSETQ. Trimming removed 0 bases from V and 5 bases from J; junction bases left unmatched: 6. The CDR3 loop spans 15 amino acids. CDR3 nucleotides: TGCGCCAGCAGCTTGGCAGGACAGGGGTACGACGAGCAGTACTTC. Translation: CASSLAGQGYDEQYF.

There are a few counts of this clone. As DNA, the CDR3 is TGTGCCAGCAGTTACCGGTCGGACTCCTACGAGCAGTACTTC. Translation: CASSYRSDSYEQYF. The chain joins TRBV6-6 to TRBJ2-7; D gene unclear. CDR1 and CDR2 from the germline V gene are MNHNY and SVGAGI (reference sequence). The CDR3 runs to 14 residues. The V end was cut by 2 bases, the J end by 0 bases, with 8 bases between.

This clone was seen a few times. The chain combines TRBV7-3 with TRBJ2-1, with 8 bases aligning to TRBD2. CDR3 length: 14 residues. After removal of 2 bases from V and 7 bases from J, the junction contained 4 bases not matched to a gene. CDR1 is SGHTA and CDR2 is FQGTGA in the germline V gene. The CDR3 loop reads CASSLAGGVNEQFF. The CDR3 DNA follows: TGTGCCAGCAGCTTAGCGGGAGGAGTGAATGAGCAGTTCTTC.

This clone was seen ten or more times. This chain connects TRBV5-6 to TRBJ2-7; 11 bases fit TRBD2. This CDR3 comprises 15 residues. CDR1 is SGHDT, CDR2 YYEEEE, per germline. The V and J ends lost 4 bases and 2 bases, in that order; junction bases with no gene match: 5. CDR3 DNA sequence: TGTGCCAGCAGCCCGGGGACTAGCGGAACCTACGAGCAGTACTTC. Residues: CASSPGTSGTYEQYF.

With respect to this clone: Just one base apart from a much larger clone, this may be a read error. V is TRBV7-9 and J is TRBJ2-5; D unclear. The V gene's germline CDR1 is SEHNR and CDR2 FQNEAQ (reference sequence). V lost 5 bases to trimming and J lost 0 bases, with 13 bases between them. CDR3 length: 15 residues. CDR3 in amino acids: CASSVGGRNQETQYF. Written as DNA, the CDR3 is TGTGCCAGCAGCGTTGGTGGACGGAACCAAGAGACCCAGTACTTC.

The table lists this clone with many counts. This chain connects TRBV10-3 to TRBJ2-1, with D possibly matching TRBD1 (5 bases). V lost 0 bases, J lost 5 bases, and 8 bases lay in between. In germline, CDR1 is ENHRY, CDR2 SYGVKD. The CDR3 has 14 amino acids. The CDR3 DNA follows: TGTGCCATCAGTGAGTCGGGGCTCAACAATGAGCAGTTCTTC. It translates to CAISESGLNNEQFF.

This clone was observed a few times. The V call is TRBV5-1, the J call TRBJ1-1; tentatively, D is TRBD1 (6 bases). The CDR3 sequence is 15 residues long. V was clipped by 1 base and J by 1 base, with 11 bases between them. Germline V lookup: CDR1 SGHRS, CDR2 YFSETQ. CDR3 amino acids: CASSLRLQGNTEAFF. The CDR3 bases are TGCGCCAGCAGCTTGCGACTACAGGGGAACACTGAAGCTTTCTTT. The variable domain in full, completed from reference TRBV5-1 and TRBJ1-1, reads KAGVTQTPRYLIKTRGQQVTLSCSPISGHRSVSWYQQTPGQGLQFLFEYFSETQRNKGNFPGRFSGRQFSNSRSEMNVSTLELGDSALYLCASSLRLQGNTEAFFGQGTRLTVV.

This chain links TRBV5-4 with TRBJ2-1; D tentatively reads TRBD1 or TRBD2 (5 bases each). This CDR3 contains 16 residues. Germline CDR1 reads SGHNT; CDR2 reads YYREEE (reference sequence). Trimming removed 0 bases from V and 3 bases from J, with 13 bases in between. CDR3 sequence (DNA): TGTGCCAGCAGCTTGGGAGGGGCAGGCAGCTACAATGAGCAGTTCTTC. Protein sequence: CASSLGGAGSYNEQFF.

This clone came up many times. The rearrangement joins TRBV18 to TRBJ2-1; the match to TRBD2 covers 8 bases. Germline CDR1 is KGHSH and CDR2 is LQKENI. The CDR3 is 19 residues long. V was clipped by 1 base and J by 4 bases; unmatched bases: 15. The CDR3 sequence is CASSPRNSAGGGPYNEQFF. The CDR3 nucleotides read TGTGCCAGCTCACCACGAAACTCGGCGGGAGGAGGCCCGTACAATGAGCAGTTCTTC.

This clone was recorded a few times. The chain employs TRBV5-1 and TRBJ2-5; TRBD1 might be the D (6 bases). V dropped 4 bases and J dropped 5 bases, with 12 bases sitting between them. This CDR3 has 13 residues. Looked up from germline, CDR1 is SGHRS and CDR2 is YFSETQ. The CDR3 here is CASSPGTTETQYF. The DNA for the CDR3 is TGCGCCAGCAGCCCTGGGACAACGGAGACCCAGTACTTC.

This clone has a handful of counts. This chain joins TRBV4-2 and TRBJ1-1, with 7 nucleotides matching TRBD1. The length of the CDR3 is 16 residues. The J segment lost 5 bases and the V segment lost 1 base, leaving 10 bases of the junction unmatched. Germline V gene lookup returns CDR1 LGHNA and CDR2 YNFKEQ. The CDR3 sequence is CASSQVRGQSVTEAFF. CDR3 bases: TGTGCCAGCAGCCAAGTCAGGGGACAGTCTGTGACTGAAGCTTTCTTT.